This T cell receptor beta chain was sequenced for a study of T cells after yellow fever vaccination. TCRdb analysed the 5' RACE reads with MiXCR anew, one entry per CDR3 protein. The sample records 620,000 or so distinct CDR3 sequences, roughly a sixth being singletons. Study results and caveats: Peak timing came faster in the weaker secondary response, day 5 versus 15.

In regard to this clonotype: Its target is unknown.

Sample: PBMCs, taken more than 4 days after the first yellow fever vaccination. The sequence was collected from a man aged 18 to 30 who received the YFV17D yellow fever vaccine.

CDR3 sequence (DNA): TGCGCCAGCAGCCAAAAGCTTGAAGGAGGGAGCGAAGAGACCCAGTACTTC. Translating gives CASSQKLEGGSEETQYF. The chain is built from TRBV4-1 and TRBJ2-5, with D possibly TRBD2 on 6 matching bases. CDR3 length equals 17 residues. The ends were cut back, 2 bases at V and 3 bases at J, with 19 bases in the middle. The germline V gene encodes CDR1 MGHRA and CDR2 YSYEKL.